This TCR beta chain stems from a study of T cell responses to AZD1222 COVID-19 vaccine. On this clone: Its cognate antigen is unknown.

Study results and caveats: Spike-specific TCR breadth and depth went up after people got two AZD1222 doses. The CD4 TCRs associated with vaccination extended across spike and predominated at 160-218 and 743-854. Nearly half of unique spike-specific TCRs reportedly avoided B.1.351 and B.1.1.7 mutated regions. Repertoires were obtained solely post-peak T cell response.

Per the germline V gene, CDR1 is MNHEY and CDR2 is SMNVEV (reference sequence). J lost 1 base, V lost 4 bases, and 6 bases had no gene match. CDR3 size: 16 residues. Sequenced by immunoSEQ multiplex PCR; TCRdb stores in-frame clones only, minus some. Of some 120,000 clones listed, around 89% were seen once; the top ten hold 11%. This TCR was recovered from an adult in good health. V gene TRBV27 combines with J gene TRBJ2-1; 8 nucleotides match TRBD2. Sequencing used peripheral blood, obtained on day 0 of MenACWY control vaccination. The CDR3 DNA is TGTGCCAGCAGTTCCGGGACTAGGGTTTCCTACAATGAGCAGTTCTTC. This sequence encodes CASSSGTRVSYNEQFF.